This T cell receptor beta chain stems from a study of blood T cell repertoires in COVID-19. CDR1 SGHDT and CDR2 YYEEEE come from the germline V gene. The V end lost 3 bases, the J end lost 6 bases, and 9 bases lay between the germline ends. The length of the CDR3 is 12 residues. Profiled with immunoSEQ multiplex PCR; TCRdb holds only in-frame clones, not every one. The sample contains fewer than 95,000 clones, 70% to 90% of which appear only once. This chain uses TRBV5-6 with TRBJ1-2, with a tentative D call TRBD1 (5 bases). The TCR was taken from a man between 45 and 60 years old with acute or convalescent COVID-19. The sample comprised peripheral blood. CDR3 in amino acids: CASSYRTDGYTF. The CDR3 nucleotides are TGTGCCAGCAGCTACAGGACGGATGGCTACACCTTC.